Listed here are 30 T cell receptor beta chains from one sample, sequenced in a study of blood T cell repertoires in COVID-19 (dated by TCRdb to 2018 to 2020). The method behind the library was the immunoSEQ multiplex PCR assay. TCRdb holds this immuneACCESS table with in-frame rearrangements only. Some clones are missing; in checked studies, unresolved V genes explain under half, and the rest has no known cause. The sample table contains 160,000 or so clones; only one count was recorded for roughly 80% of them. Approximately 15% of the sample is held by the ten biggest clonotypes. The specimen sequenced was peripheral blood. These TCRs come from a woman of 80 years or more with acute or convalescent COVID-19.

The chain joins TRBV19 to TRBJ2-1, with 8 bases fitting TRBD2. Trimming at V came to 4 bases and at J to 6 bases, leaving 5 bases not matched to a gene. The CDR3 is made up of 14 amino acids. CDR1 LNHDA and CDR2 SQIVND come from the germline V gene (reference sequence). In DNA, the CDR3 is TGTGCCAGTAGTACGGGACTAGTAACCAATGAGCAGTTCTTC. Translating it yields CASSTGLVTNEQFF.

The CDR3 spells CASSGGRGNAYEQYF. For the CDR3, the DNA is TGTGCCAGCAGTGGCGGTAGGGGAAATGCCTACGAGCAGTACTTC. The chain uses TRBV2 and TRBJ2-7, with D possibly being TRBD1 (5 bases). V gave up 4 bases and J gave up 2 bases, with 15 bases separating them. The CDR3 runs to 15 residues. From germline, CDR1 is SNHLY and CDR2 FYNNEI. The complete variable domain, with remaining parts taken from reference TRBV2 and TRBJ2-7, reads EPEVTQTPSHQVTQMGQEVILRCVPISNHLYFYWYRQILGQKVEFLVSFYNNEISEKSEIFDDQFSVERPDGSNFTLKIRSTKLEDSAMYFCASSGGRGNAYEQYFGPGTRLTVT.

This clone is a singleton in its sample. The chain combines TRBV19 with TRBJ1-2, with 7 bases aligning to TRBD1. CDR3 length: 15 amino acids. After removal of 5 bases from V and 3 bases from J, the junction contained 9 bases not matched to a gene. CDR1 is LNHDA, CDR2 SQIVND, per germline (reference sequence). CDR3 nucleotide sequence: TGTGCCAGTAGTGCAGGAACCGGGACAGACTATGGCTACACCTTC. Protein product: CASSAGTGTDYGYTF.

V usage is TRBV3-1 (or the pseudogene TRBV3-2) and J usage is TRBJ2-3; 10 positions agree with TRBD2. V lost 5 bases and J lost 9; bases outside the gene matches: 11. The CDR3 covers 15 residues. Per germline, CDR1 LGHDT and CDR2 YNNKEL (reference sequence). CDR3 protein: CASSTTSGAHFTQYF. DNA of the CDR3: TGTGCCAGCAGCACTACTAGCGGGGCCCATTTCACGCAGTATTTT.

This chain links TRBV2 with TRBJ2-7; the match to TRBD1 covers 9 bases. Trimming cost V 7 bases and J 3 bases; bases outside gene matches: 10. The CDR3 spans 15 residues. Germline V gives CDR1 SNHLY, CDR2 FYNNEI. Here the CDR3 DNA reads TGTGCCAGCACCCAAACCGCGACAGGGGGCTACGAGCAGTACTTC. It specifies CASTQTATGGYEQYF.

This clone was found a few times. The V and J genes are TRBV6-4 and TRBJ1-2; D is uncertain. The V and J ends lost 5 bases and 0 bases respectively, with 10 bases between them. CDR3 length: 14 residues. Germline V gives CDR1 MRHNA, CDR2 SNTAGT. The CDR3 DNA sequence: TGTGCCAGCAGTCCAGAGGGTTCTAACTATGGCTACACCTTC. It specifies CASSPEGSNYGYTF.

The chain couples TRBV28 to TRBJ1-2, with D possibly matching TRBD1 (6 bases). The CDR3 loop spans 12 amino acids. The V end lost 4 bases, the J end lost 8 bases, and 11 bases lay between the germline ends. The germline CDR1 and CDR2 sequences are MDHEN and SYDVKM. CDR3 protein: CASSYRVLGYTF. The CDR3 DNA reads TGTGCCAGCAGTTACAGGGTATTAGGCTACACCTTC.

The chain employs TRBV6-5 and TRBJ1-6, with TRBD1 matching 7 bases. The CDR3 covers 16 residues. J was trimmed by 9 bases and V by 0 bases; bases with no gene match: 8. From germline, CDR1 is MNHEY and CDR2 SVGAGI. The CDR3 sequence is CASSYSSTGKISPLHF. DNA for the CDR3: TGTGCCAGCAGTTACTCGTCGACAGGGAAAATTTCACCCCTCCACTTT.

This chain's CDR3 is CASSGWDGTAPPQHF. The CDR3 DNA follows: TGTGCCAGCAGCGGATGGGACGGGACAGCCCCCCCCCAGCATTTT. V and J are TRBV5-8 and TRBJ1-5; 7 bases are a match to TRBD1. The CDR3 is 15 amino acids. In germline, CDR1 is SGHTS, CDR2 YDEGEE. J lost 10 bases, V lost 4 bases, and 14 bases had no gene match.

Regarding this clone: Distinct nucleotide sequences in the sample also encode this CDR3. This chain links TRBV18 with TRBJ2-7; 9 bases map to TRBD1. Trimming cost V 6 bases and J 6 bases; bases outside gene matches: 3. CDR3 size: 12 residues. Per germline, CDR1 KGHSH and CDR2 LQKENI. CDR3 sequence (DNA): TGTGCCAGCTCCCCGGACAGGGGCGAGCAGTACTTC. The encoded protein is CASSPDRGEQYF.

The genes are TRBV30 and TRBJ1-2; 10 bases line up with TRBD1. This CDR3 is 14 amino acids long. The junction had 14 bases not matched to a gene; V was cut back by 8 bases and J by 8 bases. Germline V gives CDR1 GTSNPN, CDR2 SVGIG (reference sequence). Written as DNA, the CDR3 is TGTGCCAACCCAACCGGGACAGGGGTGAACGGCTACACCTTC. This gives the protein CANPTGTGVNGYTF.

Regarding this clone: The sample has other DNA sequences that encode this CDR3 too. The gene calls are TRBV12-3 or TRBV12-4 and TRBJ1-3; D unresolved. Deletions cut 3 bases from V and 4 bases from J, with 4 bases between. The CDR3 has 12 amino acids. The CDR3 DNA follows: TGTGCCAGCAGTTTTGAGGGAAACACCATATATTTT. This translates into CASSFEGNTIYF.

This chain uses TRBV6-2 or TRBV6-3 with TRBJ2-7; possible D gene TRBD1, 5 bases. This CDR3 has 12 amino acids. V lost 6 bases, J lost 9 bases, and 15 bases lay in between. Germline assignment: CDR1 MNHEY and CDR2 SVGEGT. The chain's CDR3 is CASSQGHSRQYF. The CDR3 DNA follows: TGTGCCAGCAGCCAAGGACATTCAAGGCAGTACTTC.

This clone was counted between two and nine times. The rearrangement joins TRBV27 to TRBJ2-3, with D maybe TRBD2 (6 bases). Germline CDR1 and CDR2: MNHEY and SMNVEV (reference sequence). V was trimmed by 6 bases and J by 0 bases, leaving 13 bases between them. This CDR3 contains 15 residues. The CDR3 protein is CASRGLRYSTDTQYF. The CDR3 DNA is TGTGCCAGCAGGGGACTCCGGTATAGCACAGATACGCAGTATTTT.

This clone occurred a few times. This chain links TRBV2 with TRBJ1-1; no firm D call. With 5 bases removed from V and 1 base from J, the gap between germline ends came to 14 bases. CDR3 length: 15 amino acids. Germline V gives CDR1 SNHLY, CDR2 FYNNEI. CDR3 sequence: CASSTQGRPNTEAFF. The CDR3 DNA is TGTGCCAGCAGTACCCAAGGCAGGCCGAACACTGAAGCTTTCTTT.

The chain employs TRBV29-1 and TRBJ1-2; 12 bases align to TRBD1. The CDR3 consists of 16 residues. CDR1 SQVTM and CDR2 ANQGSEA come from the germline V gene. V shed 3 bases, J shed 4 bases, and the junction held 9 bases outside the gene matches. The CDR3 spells CSVDPGQGAVSYGYTF. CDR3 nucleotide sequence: TGCAGCGTTGATCCGGGACAGGGGGCTGTTAGCTATGGCTACACCTTC.

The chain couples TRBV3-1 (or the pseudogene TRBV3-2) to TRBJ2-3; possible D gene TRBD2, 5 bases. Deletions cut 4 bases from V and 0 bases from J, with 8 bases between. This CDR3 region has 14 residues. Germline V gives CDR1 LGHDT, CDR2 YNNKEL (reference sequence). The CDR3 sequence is CASSRSGSTDTQYF. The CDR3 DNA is TGTGCCAGCAGCCGGTCGGGGAGCACAGATACGCAGTATTTT.

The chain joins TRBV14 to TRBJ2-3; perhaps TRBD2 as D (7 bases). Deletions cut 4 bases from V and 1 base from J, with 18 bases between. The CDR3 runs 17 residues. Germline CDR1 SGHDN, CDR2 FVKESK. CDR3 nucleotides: TGTGCCAGCAGCCCCTACCACTGGGGGGGCGGCACAGATACGCAGTATTTT. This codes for CASSPYHWGGGTDTQYF.

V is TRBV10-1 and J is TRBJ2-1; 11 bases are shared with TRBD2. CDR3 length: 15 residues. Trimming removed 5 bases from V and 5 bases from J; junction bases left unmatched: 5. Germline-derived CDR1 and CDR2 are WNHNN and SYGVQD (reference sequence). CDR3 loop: CASSNGLAGHNEQFF. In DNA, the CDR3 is TGCGCCAGCAGTAACGGACTAGCGGGTCACAATGAGCAGTTCTTC.

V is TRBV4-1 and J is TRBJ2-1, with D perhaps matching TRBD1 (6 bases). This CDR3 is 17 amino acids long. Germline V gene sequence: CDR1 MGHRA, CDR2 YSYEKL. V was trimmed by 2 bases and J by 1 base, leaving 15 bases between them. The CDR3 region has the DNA TGCGCCAGCAGCCAAAGATGGGAGCAGGGGTCCTACAATGAGCAGTTCTTC. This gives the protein CASSQRWEQGSYNEQFF.

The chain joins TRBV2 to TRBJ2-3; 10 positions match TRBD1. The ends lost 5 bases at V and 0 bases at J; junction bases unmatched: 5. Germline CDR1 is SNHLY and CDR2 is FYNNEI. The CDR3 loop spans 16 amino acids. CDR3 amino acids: CASSLTGGVSTDTQYF. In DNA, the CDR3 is TGTGCCAGCAGTTTGACAGGGGGCGTCAGCACAGATACGCAGTATTTT.

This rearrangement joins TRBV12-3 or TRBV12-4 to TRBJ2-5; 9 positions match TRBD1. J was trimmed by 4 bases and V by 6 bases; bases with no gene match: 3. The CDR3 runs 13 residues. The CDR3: CASSQDRGETQYF. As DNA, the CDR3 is TGTGCCAGCAGCCAGGACAGGGGAGAGACCCAGTACTTC.

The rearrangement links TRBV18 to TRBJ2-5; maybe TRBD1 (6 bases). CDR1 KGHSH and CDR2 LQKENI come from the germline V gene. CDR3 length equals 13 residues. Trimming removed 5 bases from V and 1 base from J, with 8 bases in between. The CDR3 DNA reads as TGTGCCAGCTCAGGGGGCGTCCAAGAGACCCAGTACTTC. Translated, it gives CASSGGVQETQYF. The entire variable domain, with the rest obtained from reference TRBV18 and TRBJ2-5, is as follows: NAGVMQNPRHLVRRRGQEARLRCSPMKGHSHVYWYRQLPEEGLKFMVYLQKENIIDESGMPKERFSAEFPKEGPSILRIQQVVRGDSAAYFCASSGGVQETQYFGPGTRLLVL.

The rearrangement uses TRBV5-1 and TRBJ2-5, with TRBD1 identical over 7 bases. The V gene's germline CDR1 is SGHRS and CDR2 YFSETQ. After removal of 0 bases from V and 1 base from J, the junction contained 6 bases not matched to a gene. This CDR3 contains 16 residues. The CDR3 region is CASSLVAGTVQETQYF. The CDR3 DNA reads TGCGCCAGCAGCTTGGTGGCAGGGACAGTCCAAGAGACCCAGTACTTC.

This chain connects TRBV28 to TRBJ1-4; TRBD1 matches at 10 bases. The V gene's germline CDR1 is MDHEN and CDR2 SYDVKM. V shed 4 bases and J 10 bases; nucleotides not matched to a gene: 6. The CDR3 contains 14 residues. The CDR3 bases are TGTGCCAGCAGTTCCGGACAGGGGGTGGTAAAACTGTTTTTT. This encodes CASSSGQGVVKLFF.

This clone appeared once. DNA for the CDR3: TGTGCCAGTACCGAATACAGGGGAGGTTCGGGTCAGCCCCAGCATTTT. Translating it yields CASTEYRGGSGQPQHF. This chain links TRBV19 with TRBJ1-5, with 7 positions matching TRBD1. Germline CDR1 is LNHDA and CDR2 is SQIVND (reference sequence). After removal of 7 bases from V and 6 bases from J, the junction contained 15 bases not matched to a gene. The CDR3 length is 16 residues. The full variable domain, in which reference TRBV19 and TRBJ1-5 provide the parts outside the CDR3, is DGGITQSPKYLFRKEGQNVTLSCEQNLNHDAMYWYRQDPGQGLRLIYYSQIVNDFQKGDIAEGYSVSREKKESFPLTVTSAQKNPTAFYLCASTEYRGGSGQPQHFGDGTRLSIL.

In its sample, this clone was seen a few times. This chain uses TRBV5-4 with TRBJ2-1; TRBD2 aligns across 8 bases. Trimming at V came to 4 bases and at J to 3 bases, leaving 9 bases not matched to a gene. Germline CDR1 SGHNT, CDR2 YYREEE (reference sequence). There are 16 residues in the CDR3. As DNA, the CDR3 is TGTGCCAGCAGCCTATGGTTGGCGGGAGGCTACAATGAGCAGTTCTTC. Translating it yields CASSLWLAGGYNEQFF.

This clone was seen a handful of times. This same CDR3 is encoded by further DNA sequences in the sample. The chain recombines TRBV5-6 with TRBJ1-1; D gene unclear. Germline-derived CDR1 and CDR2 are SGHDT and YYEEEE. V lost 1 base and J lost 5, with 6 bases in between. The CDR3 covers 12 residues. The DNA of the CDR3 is TGTGCCAGCAGCTTGAGAGGGACTGAAGCTTTCTTT. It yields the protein CASSLRGTEAFF.

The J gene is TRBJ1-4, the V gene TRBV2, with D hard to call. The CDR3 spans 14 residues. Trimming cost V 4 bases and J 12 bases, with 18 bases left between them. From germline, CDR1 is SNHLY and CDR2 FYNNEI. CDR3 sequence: CASSVLSLQEELFF. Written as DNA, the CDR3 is TGTGCCAGCAGTGTACTCTCCCTGCAGGAGGAACTGTTTTTT.

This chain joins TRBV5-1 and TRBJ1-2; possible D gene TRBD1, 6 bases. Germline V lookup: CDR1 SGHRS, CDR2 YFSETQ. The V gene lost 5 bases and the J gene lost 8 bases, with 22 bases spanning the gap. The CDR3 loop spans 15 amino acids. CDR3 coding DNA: TGCGCCAGCAGATTACCGGGACAACGAGTAGGGGGCTACACCTTC. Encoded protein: CASRLPGQRVGGYTF.